This T cell receptor (beta chain) was sequenced in a study of blood T cells in healthy people across ages. Broader study findings: Comparison with aged donors showed that long-lived donors had more naive CD4+ cells and higher diversity.

A J-beta primer mix and a sample-barcoded 5' primer were used in a second PCR of about 7 to 12 cycles. TCRdb ran MiXCR on the 5' RACE reads and lists one entry per CDR3 protein. Of about 930,000 distinct CDR3 sequences in the sample, roughly 28% were seen once. V lost 1 base to trimming and J lost 2 bases, with 8 bases between them. Germline lookup yields CDR1 SEHNR and CDR2 FQNEAQ (reference sequence). The CDR3 runs to 14 residues. This clonotype was counted ten times or more. Its target is not known. The same data also went into a second study, on T cells of mothers and their children.

Sequenced input: blood. This receptor was taken from a woman aged 40 to 49 in good health. V usage is TRBV7-9 and J usage is TRBJ1-2, with D unclear. CDR3 sequence reads: CASSLVQANYGYTF. The DNA for the CDR3 is TGTGCCAGCAGCTTAGTCCAGGCGAACTATGGCTACACCTTC.